The clone carrying this T cell receptor (beta chain) has at least ten counts. Its specificity is not known. This sample was included in a study of spatial heterogeneity in lung cancer. Study-wide results and caveats: Mutation tallies in tumors tracked expanded intratumoral alpha and beta TCR counts.

Time point noted: sample taken at primary tumor resection. V gave up 5 bases and J gave up 5 bases; unmatched junction bases: 3. Germline CDR1 is SGHKS and CDR2 is YYEKEE (reference sequence). This CDR3 has 13 residues. One entry per CDR3 protein, called by TCRdb with MiXCR from the 5' RACE reads. The table records about 5,100 distinct CDR3 sequences, approximately 6.5% of them present only once. The gene calls are TRBV5-5 and TRBJ2-2, with 7 bases identical to TRBD1. This specimen was lung tumor tissue, taken at surgery. The TCR was taken from a male donor with early-stage non-small cell lung cancer. As DNA, the CDR3 is TGTGCCAGCAGAGACAGGGATACCGGGGAGCTGTTTTTT. Translation: CASRDRDTGELFF.